This TCR beta chain appears in the sequencing data of a study of T cell responses to AZD1222 COVID-19 vaccine. The germline V gene encodes CDR1 MNHNS and CDR2 SASEGT. A total of 18 residues make up the CDR3, ends included. This clone occurred once. Its specificity is not known. Because the CDR3's place on the DNA is in doubt, the DNA is left out and the CDR3 is given as listed by TCRdb. Study-level findings and limits: Every sample of the repertoires postdated the peak T cell response. It was only 6 or 7 AZD1222 recipients who were seropositive at baseline. Clonal diversity was possibly underestimated, and white British individuals and females predominated among donors.

Sequencing was performed with immunoSEQ multiplex PCR; in TCRdb, only in-frame clones are kept and a portion is missing. In the table there are under 200,000 clones, 90% to 95% of which are singletons. Source: peripheral blood, taken 28 days after the second dose of the MenACWY control vaccine. The chain is built from TRBV6-1 and TRBJ1-4. The receptor was derived from an adult who received the MenACWY meningococcal vaccine as a control. CDR3 sequence reads: CASSEALRQVLRREKLFF.